This TCR beta chain is drawn from a study of siplizumab effects on memory and regulatory T cells. Study-level findings and limits: There appeared to be greater diversity in naive T cells than in memory cells, and naive T cells seemed major contributors to the alloresponse. Alloreactive sequences tracing back to unstimulated CD4+ memory cells were significantly reduced by siplizumab.

This CDR3 is built from 14 residues. Trimming left V 4 bases short and J 5 bases short, with 13 bases between. CDR1 SGHTS and CDR2 YDEGEE come from the germline V gene. TCRdb's copy holds only in-frame clones and misses some; the assay was immunoSEQ multiplex PCR. This sample has under 150,000 clones, with roughly 94% found just once. Turning to this clone: No antigen is known for it.

The receptor comes from a human donor in good health. Source material: non-Treg CD4+ T cells sorted from blood. The chain uses TRBV5-8 and TRBJ1-5, with D uncertain. CDR3 sequence reads: CASSRRWGYQPQHF. In DNA, the CDR3 is TGTGCCAGCAGCCGAAGGTGGGGATATCAGCCCCAGCATTTT. The entire variable domain, with the rest obtained from reference TRBV5-8 and TRBJ1-5, is as follows: EAGVTQSPTHLIKTRGQQATLRCSPISGHTSVYWYQQALGLGLQFLLWYDEGEERNRGNFPPRFSGRQFPNYSSELNVNALELEDSALYLCASSRRWGYQPQHFGDGTRLSIL.